This passage covers 10 T cell receptor beta chains from one sample sequenced in a study of T-cell memory formation after mild COVID-19. TCRdb independently ran MiXCR on the 5' RACE reads; one entry per CDR3 protein. Among approximately 400,000 distinct CDR3 sequences, more than 15% were seen once, and the ten largest hold about 22%. Material: PBMCs or a T cell subset sorted from them (not recorded which). These receptors came from a man younger than 30 who had mild COVID-19 (a few samples of this study predate the infection). Cell type and time point are not known.

The chain has TRBV10-3 and TRBJ2-1, with D maybe TRBD2 (6 bases). Trimming left V 10 bases short and J 3 bases short, with 10 bases between. The CDR3 consists of 12 residues. Germline lookup yields CDR1 ENHRY and CDR2 SYGVKD. The CDR3: CATRDFYNEQFF. In DNA form, the CDR3 reads TGTGCCACAAGGGACTTCTACAATGAGCAGTTCTTC.

This clonotype showed up many times. The J gene is TRBJ2-4, the V gene TRBV5-1, with D possibly TRBD1 on 6 matching bases. Germline-derived CDR1 and CDR2 are SGHRS and YFSETQ. Trimming removed 4 bases from V and 3 bases from J, with 17 bases in between. This CDR3 is built from 16 residues. The CDR3 nucleotides are TGCGCCAGCAGCATCGGACAGAATTTTGTCAAAAACATTCAGTACTTC. This sequence encodes CASSIGQNFVKNIQYF.

The rearrangement joins TRBV7-6 to TRBJ2-5; 11 bases align to TRBD2. V dropped 2 bases and J dropped 1; count of bases not matched to a gene: 9. CDR1 is SGHVS and CDR2 is FNYEAQ in the germline V gene. This CDR3 is 18 amino acids long. The chain's CDR3 is CASSLTLTSGGFQETQYF. The DNA for the CDR3 is TGTGCCAGCAGCTTAACCCTTACTAGCGGGGGATTCCAAGAGACCCAGTACTTC.

In this sample, this clonotype turned up a few times. The chain recombines TRBV20-1 with TRBJ2-7; tentative D call: TRBD1 (5 bases). With 3 bases removed from V and 0 bases from J, the gap between germline ends came to 9 bases. CDR3 length: 13 amino acids. Germline V lookup: CDR1 DFQATT, CDR2 SNEGSKA (reference sequence). CDR3 loop: CSARTVISYEQYF. In DNA, the CDR3 is TGCAGTGCTAGGACAGTGATCTCCTACGAGCAGTACTTC.

The rearrangement joins TRBV5-1 to TRBJ2-7; 7 positions agree with TRBD1. This CDR3 has 14 residues. The V gene's germline CDR1 is SGHRS and CDR2 YFSETQ. V gave up 0 bases and J gave up 4 bases; unmatched junction bases: 4. This CDR3 reads CASSLDRTGYEQYF. CDR3 coding DNA: TGCGCCAGCAGCTTGGATAGGACAGGTTACGAGCAGTACTTC.

This clonotype was recorded at least ten times. The chain recombines TRBV5-1 with TRBJ2-5; no clear D. The germline CDR1 and CDR2 sequences are SGHRS and YFSETQ. Trimming cost V 7 bases and J 6 bases, with 19 bases left between them. This CDR3 has 14 amino acids. The CDR3 region has the DNA TGCGCCAGCGGTTGGGAAATTCACGGAAAGACCCAGTACTTC. Residues: CASGWEIHGKTQYF.

The chain uses TRBV7-3 and TRBJ2-1; 9 nucleotides agree with TRBD1. V shed 5 bases, J shed 8 bases, and the junction held 7 bases outside the gene matches. This CDR3 has 14 residues. CDR1 is SGHTA and CDR2 is FQGTGA in the germline V gene. The CDR3 DNA reads as TGTGCCAGCAGCCCACAGGGGGCGGGGGATGAGCAGTTCTTC. This codes for CASSPQGAGDEQFF.

The rearrangement links TRBV18 to TRBJ1-5, with TRBD1 matching over 8 bases. The CDR3 is 16 amino acids. V trimming: 2 bases; J trimming: 4 bases; junction bases outside the gene matches: 7. The germline gives CDR1 KGHSH, CDR2 LQKENI. The CDR3 sequence: CASSPTGQGTNQPQHF. As DNA, the CDR3 is TGTGCCAGCTCACCAACAGGACAGGGTACAAATCAGCCCCAGCATTTT.

There are a few counts of this clonotype. As DNA, the CDR3 is TGTGCCACCAGCAGAGATGTGACCGCCCTGCATGGCTACACCTTC. Amino acid sequence: CATSRDVTALHGYTF. The chain carries TRBV15 and TRBJ1-2; no clear D. The CDR3 totals 15 residues. CDR1 is LNHNV, CDR2 YYDKDF, per germline (reference sequence). V was trimmed by 0 bases and J by 6 bases, leaving 14 bases between them.

The table lists this clonotype with a few counts. The V and J genes are TRBV7-2 and TRBJ2-2, with D unresolved. This CDR3 has 14 amino acids. The germline gives CDR1 SGHTA, CDR2 FQGNSA. V gave up 1 base and J gave up 3 bases, with 6 bases separating them. The CDR3 coding sequence is TGTGCCAGCAGCTTAGGATTCGACACCGGGGAGCTGTTTTTT. As protein: CASSLGFDTGELFF. Full variable domain (remainder filled in from reference TRBV7-2 and TRBJ2-2): GAGVSQSPSNKVTEKGKDVELRCDPISGHTALYWYRQSLGQGLEFLIYFQGNSAPDKSGLPSDRFSAERTGGSVSTLTIQRTQQEDSAVYLCASSLGFDTGELFFGEGSRLTVL.